The clone carrying this T cell receptor beta chain has a single count. Its antigen remains unidentified. 13 Jbeta primers and 60 Vbeta primers were used for the PCR. Using immunoSEQ multiplex PCR, the repertoire was profiled, and TCRdb retains in-frame clones only, with some absent. The sample includes around 150,000 clones, about 80% of them seen just once. This sample is part of a study of cytomegalovirus exposure and HLA in healthy donors. Overall study results and limits: Confirmation was obtained in vitro that three CMV-associated chains are specific for CMV antigens. Reportedly, cytomegalovirus status was diagnosed with high sensitivity and specificity.

Sequenced input: PBMCs. This clonotype originated in a woman between 50 and 59 years old in good health and CMV-seronegative.

CDR3 in DNA: TGTGCCAGCTCGACCGGGACAGGGGTTTTTGGCACTGAAGCTTTCTTT. Its protein product is CASSTGTGVFGTEAFF. J is TRBJ1-1 and V is TRBV18; 10 nucleotides align to TRBD1. Trimming took 6 bases from V and 4 from J; bases not matched to a gene: 11. The CDR3 is 16 residues long. Germline-derived CDR1 and CDR2 are KGHSH and LQKENI.